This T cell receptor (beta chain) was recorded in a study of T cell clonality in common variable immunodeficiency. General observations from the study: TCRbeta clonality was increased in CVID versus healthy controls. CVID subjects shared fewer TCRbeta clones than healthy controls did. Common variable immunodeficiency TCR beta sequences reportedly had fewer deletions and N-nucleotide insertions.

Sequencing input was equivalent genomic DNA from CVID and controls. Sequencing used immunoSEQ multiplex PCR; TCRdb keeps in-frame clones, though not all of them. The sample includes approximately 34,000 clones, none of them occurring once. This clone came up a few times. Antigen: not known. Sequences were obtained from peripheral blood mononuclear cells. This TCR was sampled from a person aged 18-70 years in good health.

The CDR3 loop is CASSLKPGQNYDYTF. CDR3 DNA, as far as it was read: TGTGCCAGCAGCCTGAAACCGGGACAAAACTACGAC. V usage is TRBV7-6 and J usage is TRBJ1-2; D may be TRBD1 (6 bases). The sequence runs out 3 residues before the end of the CDR3; the remainder is reconstructed from the germline J gene. Germline CDR1 and CDR2: SGHVS and FNYEAQ. CDR3 size: 15 residues.